One and the same sample provided the 20 T cell receptor beta chains below, sequenced in a study of T cells expressing NK-cell markers (dated by TCRdb to the early 2020s). Preparation of the library involved 5' RACE. Data came from an Illumina HiSeq 2000. TCRdb reprocessed the reads, so every CDR3 protein sequence counts as one entry and DNA is not shown. This specimen's table enumerates some 140,000 distinct CDR3 sequences. The ten largest clones take up 37% of the sample. The sequenced material came from blood T cells: a sorted CD56 or NKG2C T cell subset, CD4+ or CD8+ T cells, or bulk PBMC T cells (not recorded which). The receptors shown here come from a woman aged 45-65 years in good health. Donor details come from another sample of the same person, matched by shared clones.

J is TRBJ2-3 and V is TRBV7-2; the D gene TCRdb calls, TRBD2, cannot be checked with no DNA. Germline lookup yields CDR1 SGHTA and CDR2 FQGNSA. The CDR3 has 15 amino acids. The CDR3 is CASSLAGRSTDTQYF.

This chain joins TRBV29-1 and TRBJ2-2; there is no DNA to check the TCRdb D call of TRBD2. Germline CDR1 is SQVTM and CDR2 is ANQGSEA. This CDR3 contains 15 residues. CDR3 loop: CSATKAGPNTGELFF.

The gene calls are TRBV7-9 and TRBJ1-3; lacking DNA, the TRBD1 call made by TCRdb goes unchecked. CDR3 length: 15 residues. CDR1 SEHNR and CDR2 FQNEAQ come from the germline V gene (reference sequence). CDR3: CASSTPQGSSDTIYF.

The rearrangement links TRBV7-9 to TRBJ2-3; the D gene TCRdb calls, TRBD2, cannot be checked with no DNA. Germline-derived CDR1 and CDR2 are SEHNR and FQNEAQ (reference sequence). The CDR3 contains 16 residues. CDR3 sequence: CASSPTGTSLTDTQYF.

V is TRBV7-3 and J is TRBJ1-1; TCRdb calls TRBD1, which cannot be checked without DNA. This CDR3 has 13 amino acids. Germline CDR1 SGHTA, CDR2 FQGTGA. The CDR3 protein is CASSLIGGSEAFF.

The rearrangement links TRBV20-1 to TRBJ1-2; TCRdb gives TRBD1 as the D gene, but with no DNA this cannot be confirmed. The CDR3 is 12 amino acids. CDR1 is DFQATT, CDR2 SNEGSKA, per germline (reference sequence). This CDR3 reads CSARGQAYGYTF.

The gene calls are TRBV28 and TRBJ2-5. Germline values: CDR1 MDHEN, CDR2 SYDVKM. This CDR3 has 14 residues. This CDR3 is CASSLLSSQETQYF.

The chain employs TRBV10-2 and TRBJ2-1. Germline V gene sequence: CDR1 WSHSY, CDR2 SAAADI. The CDR3 extends over 15 amino acids. CDR3 sequence: CASSESVVGYNEQFF.

The V and J genes are TRBV4-1 and TRBJ2-7; the D gene TCRdb calls, TRBD1, cannot be checked with no DNA. The CDR3 runs to 13 residues. The V gene's germline CDR1 is MGHRA and CDR2 YSYEKL. CDR3 sequence: CASSPFQGREQYF.

The chain is built from TRBV9 and TRBJ2-7. This CDR3 has 14 amino acids. CDR1 and CDR2 from the germline V gene are SGDLS and YYNGEE. Here the CDR3 reads CASSVDSSTYEQYF.

The genes are TRBV12-5 and TRBJ2-5; absent DNA, TCRdb's TRBD1 call cannot be checked. CDR3 length: 17 residues. CDR1 and CDR2 (germline): LGHNT, FRNRAP. CDR3 region: CASGQPVDRYREETQYF.

J is TRBJ2-7 and V is TRBV27. The germline V gene encodes CDR1 MNHEY and CDR2 SMNVEV (reference sequence). The CDR3 sequence is 12 residues long. The chain's CDR3 is CASGDSSYEQYF.

The rearrangement joins TRBV29-1 to TRBJ2-1; TCRdb's D call of TRBD2 is untestable without DNA. This CDR3 is 15 amino acids long. Germline CDR1 and CDR2: SQVTM and ANQGSEA. CDR3 loop: CSVEGESGRGRGQFF.

The chain joins TRBV27 to TRBJ2-1; TCRdb indicates TRBD2, and absent DNA this call remains unverified. The germline V gene has CDR1 MNHEY and CDR2 SMNVEV (reference sequence). This CDR3 region has 16 residues. The CDR3 reads CASSLLGGGVYNEQFF.

CDR3 in amino acids: CASSPGTSGNGGDTQYF. The V and J genes are TRBV12-3 or TRBV12-4 and TRBJ2-3; TCRdb proposes TRBD2, but this gene call is untestable without DNA. The CDR3 covers 17 residues.

J is TRBJ2-1 and V is TRBV7-9; TCRdb returns TRBD2, unconfirmable since there is no DNA. The CDR3 runs to 15 residues. Germline V gene lookup returns CDR1 SEHNR and CDR2 FQNEAQ (reference sequence). The CDR3 loop reads CASSLYEREGPRQFF.

The chain joins TRBV6-5 to TRBJ2-2; TCRdb indicates TRBD1, and absent DNA this call remains unverified. Per germline, CDR1 MNHEY and CDR2 SVGAGI. The CDR3 is made up of 15 amino acids. CDR3 residues: CASSYLQGASGELFF.

This chain connects TRBV24-1 to TRBJ2-1; checking the TCRdb D call of TRBD2 is not possible without DNA. CDR1 is KGHDR, CDR2 SFDVKD, per germline. CDR3 length: 13 residues. This CDR3 is CATSAGGLDEQFF.

The chain carries TRBV10-3 and TRBJ1-2; TCRdb's D gene call, TRBD1, goes unchecked for lack of DNA. The CDR3 runs to 14 residues. The germline CDR1 and CDR2 sequences are ENHRY and SYGVKD. The CDR3 sequence: CAFPGQENTYGYTF.

The chain has TRBV7-9 and TRBJ2-1; TCRdb lists TRBD2, though no DNA is available to test this call. There are 19 residues in the CDR3. Germline CDR1 reads SEHNR; CDR2 reads FQNEAQ (reference sequence). CDR3 amino acids: CASSSGLAGGLISYNEQFF.